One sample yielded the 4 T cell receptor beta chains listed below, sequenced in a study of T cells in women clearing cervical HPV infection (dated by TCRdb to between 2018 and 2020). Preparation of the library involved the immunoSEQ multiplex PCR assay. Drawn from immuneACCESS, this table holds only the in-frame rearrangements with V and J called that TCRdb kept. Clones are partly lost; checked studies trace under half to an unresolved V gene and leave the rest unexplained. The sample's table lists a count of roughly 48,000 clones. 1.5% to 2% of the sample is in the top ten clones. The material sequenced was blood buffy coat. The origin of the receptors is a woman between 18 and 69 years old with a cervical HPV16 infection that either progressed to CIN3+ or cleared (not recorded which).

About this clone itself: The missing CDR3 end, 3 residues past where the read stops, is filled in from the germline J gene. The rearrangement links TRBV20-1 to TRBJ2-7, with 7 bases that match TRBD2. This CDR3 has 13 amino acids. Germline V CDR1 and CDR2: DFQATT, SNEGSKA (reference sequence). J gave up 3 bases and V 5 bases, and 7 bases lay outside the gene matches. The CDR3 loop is CSAPGLDYYEQYF. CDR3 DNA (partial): TGCAGTGCTCCTGGACTAGACTACTACGAG.

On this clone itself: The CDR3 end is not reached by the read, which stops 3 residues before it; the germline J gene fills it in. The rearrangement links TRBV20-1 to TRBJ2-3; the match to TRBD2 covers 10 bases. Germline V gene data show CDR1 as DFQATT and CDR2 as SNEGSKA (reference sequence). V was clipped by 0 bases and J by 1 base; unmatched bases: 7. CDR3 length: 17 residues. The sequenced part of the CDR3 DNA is TGCAGTGCTAGAGATGAAATTACTAGCGGGGGCACAGATACG. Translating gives CSARDEITSGGTDT. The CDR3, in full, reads CSARDEITSGGTDTQYF.

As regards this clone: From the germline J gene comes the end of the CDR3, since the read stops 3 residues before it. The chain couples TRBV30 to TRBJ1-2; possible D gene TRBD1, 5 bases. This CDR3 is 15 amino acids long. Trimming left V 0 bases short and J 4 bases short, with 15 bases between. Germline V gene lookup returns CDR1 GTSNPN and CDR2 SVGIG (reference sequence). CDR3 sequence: CAWSVSGLGGYGYTF. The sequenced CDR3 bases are TGTGCCTGGAGTGTCTCAGGTTTGGGGGGCTATGGC. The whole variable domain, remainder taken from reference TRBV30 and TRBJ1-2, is SQTIHQWPATLVQPVGSPLSLECTVEGTSNPNLYWYRQAAGRGLQLLFYSVGIGQISSEVPQNLSASRPQDRQFILSSKKLLLSDSGFYLCAWSVSGLGGYGYTFGSGTRLTVV.

The sequenced part of the CDR3 DNA is TGTGCCAGTTGGACAGGGGACACCGGGGAG. This codes for CASWTGDTGE. The whole CDR3 protein is CASWTGDTGELFF. V and J are TRBV19 and TRBJ2-2, with TRBD1 matching 9 bases. The read ends 3 residues shy of where the CDR3 ends; the end is completed using the germline J gene. Germline CDR1 LNHDA, CDR2 SQIVND (reference sequence). The CDR3 loop spans 13 amino acids. V shed 8 bases, J shed 3 bases, and the junction held 1 base outside the gene matches.